This paragraph reports one TCR beta chain. Its antigen is not known. Profiled with immunoSEQ multiplex PCR; TCRdb holds only in-frame clones, not every one. The sample shows roughly 200,000 clones, about 81% of them seen only once. This specimen comes from a study of cytomegalovirus exposure and HLA in healthy donors. Study at large: A subsequent analysis stated that the 100 to 150 validation repertoires were run on the same platform as the roughly 710 first-cohort repertoires.

The germline CDR1 and CDR2 sequences are SGHRS and YFSETQ. CDR3 length: 14 residues. The ends were cut back, 3 bases at V and 7 bases at J, with 13 bases in the middle. Study findings and constraints: According to a subsequent analysis, TCR clusters from the first cohort were inclined to appear together in the 120 validation repertoires. The authors confirmed in vitro that a few CMV-associated chains were specific for CMV antigens. Researchers catalogued about 160 TCR beta chains as cytomegalovirus-associated.

J is TRBJ1-4 and V is TRBV5-1; a possible D gene is TRBD1 (6 bases). Sequenced: PBMCs. This receptor was obtained from a woman aged 30 to 39 in good health and CMV-seronegative. CDR3: CASSSGDESEKLFF. The CDR3 DNA is TGCGCCAGCAGCTCAGGGGACGAAAGTGAAAAACTGTTTTTT.